Listed below are T cell receptor beta chains from one sample, sequenced in a study of early T cells in non-severe SARS-CoV-2 infection. TCRdb re-called the 5' RACE reads through MiXCR, storing one row per CDR3 protein. The sample comprises approximately 31,000 distinct CDR3 sequences, 5.7% of which are singletons, and roughly 5% rests with the top ten. Material: whole blood. The source is an adult who was a healthcare worker with PCR-confirmed SARS-CoV-2 infection or an uninfected control (not recorded which). The CDR3 runs from the conserved cysteine through the conserved F or W. A D gene is named only where the DNA matches it firmly. Clone sizes are given selectively: once, few, many, or a class where the clone is expanded.

V,D,J,size,DNA,CDR3
TRBV10-3,NA,TRBJ2-1,many,TGTGCCATCAGTATCGCGGGAAGTCGGAATGAGCAGTTCTTC,CAISIAGSRNEQFF
TRBV20-1,NA,TRBJ1-5,many,TGCAGTGCCTGTCGGGCGCCCGATCAGCCCCAGCATTTT,CSACRAPDQPQHF
TRBV6-5,NA,TRBJ2-1,NA,TGTGCCAGCAGTTACTCGAGGGCTAGCTGGAATGAGCAGTTCTTC,CASSYSRASWNEQFF
TRBV6-1,NA,TRBJ2-1,many,TGTGCCAGCAAACGGAGCTCCTACAATGAGCAGTTCTTC,CASKRSSYNEQFF
TRBV20-1,TRBD2,TRBJ2-5,many,TGCAGTGCCACGGGAGCTAGCGGCTACCAAGAGACCCAGTACTTC,CSATGASGYQETQYF
TRBV11-3,NA,TRBJ2-2,many,TGTGCCAGCAGCTTATACGGGAGAGGGACCGGGGAGCTGTTTTTT,CASSLYGRGTGELFF
TRBV7-2,NA,TRBJ2-3,many,TGTGCCAGCAGCTTAGCTGGGCCAGATACGCAGTATTTT,CASSLAGPDTQYF
TRBV15,NA,TRBJ2-1,many,TGTGCCACCAGCAGAGTGGGGGAAGGGACCAATGAGCAGTTCTTC,CATSRVGEGTNEQFF
TRBV6-2/TRBV6-3,NA,TRBJ1-1,few,TGTGCCAGCAGTTACCCTATCGGACGCAGGGGAAGGAGTACTGAAGCTTTCTTT,CASSYPIGRRGRSTEAFF
TRBV19,NA,TRBJ1-4,many,TGTGCCAGTAGGGCCCGGGACGCGAGTTTGCAAAAACTGTTTTTT,CASRARDASLQKLFF
TRBV29-1,NA,TRBJ2-1,many,TGCAGCTTCCGGGGGGCGAGCTCCTACAATGAGCAGTTCTTC,CSFRGASSYNEQFF
TRBV11-2,NA,TRBJ2-7,many,TGTGCCAGCAGCTTAGTAGGGGGCTCCTACGAGCAGTACTTC,CASSLVGGSYEQYF
TRBV12-3/TRBV12-4,TRBD1,TRBJ1-2,NA,TGTGCCAGCAGTCTGACAGGGGGCTATGGCTACACCTTC,CASSLTGGYGYTF
TRBV15,NA,TRBJ2-1,many,TGTGCCACCAGCAGAGATCCTACCCGTTCAACACTGTTCTTC,CATSRDPTRSTLFF
TRBV28,NA,TRBJ1-1,many,TGTGCCAGCAGTTTATCAGCAGGGTTGACTGAAGCTTTCTTT,CASSLSAGLTEAFF
TRBV29-1,NA,TRBJ2-2,many,TGCAGCGTTGGGAAAAGGGGTAACACCGGGGAGCTGTTTTTT,CSVGKRGNTGELFF
TRBV24-1,NA,TRBJ2-3,many,TGTGCCACCAGTGATTTCCGGGACACCACTAGCACAGATACGCAGTATTTT,CATSDFRDTTSTDTQYF
TRBV6-1,NA,TRBJ1-5,many,TGTGCCAGCAGTGGGTCAGGAGGAAGCAATCAGCCCCAGCATTTT,CASSGSGGSNQPQHF
TRBV20-1,TRBD2,TRBJ2-1,many,TGCAGTGCTCCCGGGACTAGCGGCATGGGGTTTTACAATGAGCAGTTCTTC,CSAPGTSGMGFYNEQFF
TRBV29-1,TRBD1,TRBJ2-3,many,TGCAGCGCACTGCCCGGGACAGGGGACACAGATACGCAGTATTTT,CSALPGTGDTDTQYF
TRBV15,NA,TRBJ1-5,many,TGTGCCACCAGCAGAGAACCACACAGCAATCAGCCCCAGCATTTT,CATSREPHSNQPQHF
TRBV5-1,NA,TRBJ1-2,many,TGCGCCAGCAGCGAGGACGTTACTAACTATGGCTACACCTTC,CASSEDVTNYGYTF
TRBV7-7,NA,TRBJ2-1,many,TGTGCCAGCAGCTCCGGTCTAGCGAATTACAATGAGCAGTTCTTC,CASSSGLANYNEQFF
TRBV7-9,NA,TRBJ1-1,few,TGTGCCAGCAGCTTAGCTTCAGGATATGAAGCTTTCTTT,CASSLASGYEAFF
TRBV28,NA,TRBJ1-2,NA,TGTGCCAGCAGTCCACGGGGCTCCAGTAGGGTGGGCTACACCTTC,CASSPRGSSRVGYTF
TRBV10-3,TRBD1,TRBJ1-3,many,TGTGCCATCAGTGGGAACAGGGGACGGAGCTCTGGAAACACCATATATTTT,CAISGNRGRSSGNTIYF
TRBV30,TRBD2,TRBJ2-1,many,TGTGCCTGGAGTACCAACCCCCAGCGGGAAGGAAACAATGAGCAGTTCTTC,CAWSTNPQREGNNEQFF
TRBV11-2,NA,TRBJ2-7,many,TGTGCCAGCAGCGAGGACGGAGGTAGGAGCGAGCAGTACTTC,CASSEDGGRSEQYF
TRBV4-1,TRBD1,TRBJ1-2,many,TGCGCCAGCAGCCCCACGACAGGGGGCCAGCTCCTCCTTGGCTACACCTTC,CASSPTTGGQLLLGYTF
TRBV6-6,NA,TRBJ1-2,NA,TGTGCCAGCAATAAACATACAGAGAACTATGGCTACACCTTC,CASNKHTENYGYTF
TRBV2,NA,TRBJ2-5,few,TGTGCCAGCAGCAAGGACCAGCGAGAGACCCAGTACTTC,CASSKDQRETQYF
TRBV5-1,NA,TRBJ1-2,many,TGCGCCAGCAGCTTGGACGGCCGGAGCAACTATGGCTACACCTTC,CASSLDGRSNYGYTF
TRBV20-1,TRBD2,TRBJ2-3,few,TGCAGTGCTCCGAGGCTAGCGGAGGGATCCAGCACAGATACGCAGTATTTT,CSAPRLAEGSSTDTQYF
TRBV12-3/TRBV12-4,TRBD1,TRBJ2-7,few,TGTGCCAGCAGGGACGGGACAGGTCGGGAGCAGTACTTC,CASRDGTGREQYF
TRBV20-1,TRBD1,TRBJ1-5,many,TGCAGTGCAAGGGGACAGCATAGCAATCAGCCCCAGCATTTT,CSARGQHSNQPQHF
TRBV3-1,NA,TRBJ2-1,NA,TGTGCCAGCACCAGCGGAACCTACAATGAGCAGTTCTTC,CASTSGTYNEQFF
TRBV18,NA,TRBJ2-6,many,TGTGCCAGCTCACCGGCGTTGATGAGCTCTGGGGCCAACGTCCTGACTTTC,CASSPALMSSGANVLTF
TRBV7-6,TRBD2,TRBJ2-1,many,TGTGCCAGCAGCTCCCCTACTAGCGGGAGTCGTGAGCAGTTCTTC,CASSSPTSGSREQFF
TRBV2,NA,TRBJ2-5,many,TGTGCCAGCAGGGGGGGAGGTGAAGAGACCCAGTACTTC,CASRGGGEETQYF
TRBV7-9,TRBD1,TRBJ2-3,many,TGTGCCAGCAGCTTAACAGACAGGGCCCTCACAGATACGCAGTATTTT,CASSLTDRALTDTQYF
TRBV20-1,NA,TRBJ2-7,many,TGCAGTGCTATTGGGACAACCTACGAGCAGTACTTC,CSAIGTTYEQYF
TRBV4-1,NA,TRBJ2-5,many,TGCGCCAGCAGCCAAGAAGATCGAGGGGGGGAGACCCAGTACTTC,CASSQEDRGGETQYF
TRBV20-1,NA,TRBJ1-2,NA,TGCAGTGCTAGAGATTTCCGGGGGAGCTTGTATGGCTACACCTTC,CSARDFRGSLYGYTF
TRBV5-5,TRBD1,TRBJ2-1,many,TGTGCCAGCAGGCGCAGATTACAGGACAGGGGGTTCTACAATGAGCAGTTCTTC,CASRRRLQDRGFYNEQFF
TRBV28,NA,TRBJ1-1,many,TGTGCCAGCAGTTTATACCCCGGGGCAGAAGAAGCTTTCTTT,CASSLYPGAEEAFF
TRBV11-2,TRBD2,TRBJ2-2,many,TGTGCCAGCAGCCCCTGGGGGGGTATAGGGGAGCTGTTTTTT,CASSPWGGIGELFF
TRBV28,TRBD2,TRBJ2-1,few,TGTGCCAGCAGTTCACTAGCGGGAGGGTACAATGAGCAGTTCTTC,CASSSLAGGYNEQFF
TRBV20-1,TRBD2,TRBJ2-5,medium-sized,TGCAGTGCTCGCCCGACTAGCGGGGAACAAGAGACCCAGTACTTC,CSARPTSGEQETQYF
TRBV19,TRBD2,TRBJ2-4,few,TGTGCCAGTAGTACCGGGACTAGGGGGGGTTACATTCAGTACTTC,CASSTGTRGGYIQYF
TRBV28,NA,TRBJ1-6,NA,TGTGCCAGCAGTTTCGTCGGTTTTAATTCACCCCTCCACTTT,CASSFVGFNSPLHF
TRBV15,NA,TRBJ1-1,many,TGTGCCACCAGCAGGGGCCCGCTCAGGGAGAACACTGAAGCTTTCTTT,CATSRGPLRENTEAFF
TRBV7-2,TRBD1,TRBJ1-5,many,TGTGCCAGCAGCTTATATGGCTCGGGACAGGGCAATCAGCCCCAGCATTTT,CASSLYGSGQGNQPQHF
TRBV19,NA,TRBJ1-5,many,TGTGCCAGTAGTAGGGGGGCAGGCAATCAGCCCCAGCATTTT,CASSRGAGNQPQHF
TRBV25-1,NA,TRBJ2-5,NA,TGTGCCAGCAGTTTCAGAAACCAAGAGACCCAGTACTTC,CASSFRNQETQYF
TRBV6-2/TRBV6-3,NA,TRBJ1-2,many,TGTGCCAGCAGTTACTCCGGGGCCCCGACTGGCGGCTACACCTTC,CASSYSGAPTGGYTF
TRBV28,NA,TRBJ2-3,many,TGTGCCAGCAGTTGGGCCCACCCCACAGATACGCAGTATTTT,CASSWAHPTDTQYF
TRBV12-3/TRBV12-4,NA,TRBJ1-1,NA,TGTGCCAGCAGTGGGGTTACGGCGGCTATTTTAACTGAAGCTTTCTTT,CASSGVTAAILTEAFF
TRBV7-7,NA,TRBJ2-2,many,TGTGCTAGCAGCTTAGAGCAATCTGGGACGAACCCGAACACCGGGGAGCTGTTTTTT,CASSLEQSGTNPNTGELFF
TRBV10-3,NA,TRBJ1-6,many,TGTGCCATCAGTGTCGTCCAGCAACAGTCACCCCTCCACTTT,CAISVVQQQSPLHF
TRBV6-5,TRBD1,TRBJ1-1,few,TGTGCCAGCAGCGCGGACAGGCTTCTTAATGCAGCTTTCTTT,CASSADRLLNAAFF